The 10 T cell receptor beta chains below come from one sample, sequenced in a study of human T cells and chemical hapten exposure. MiXCR, run by TCRdb on the RACE reads, gives a single entry per CDR3 protein. The table records 100,000 or so distinct CDR3 sequences, 8% to 13% of them present only once. Time point meaning: patch test 1, 2 weeks after DPC sensitization. Treatment denoted: therapeutic diphenylcyclopropenone sensitization with weekly scalp DPC. Source: whole blood, taken in connection with sensitization to the hapten diphenylcyclopropenone (DPC). All receptors derive from a woman between 40 and 50 years old with alopecia areata. Some clones in this sample may be carry-over from other donors' samples.

A few counts support this clonotype. The chain has TRBV7-9 and TRBJ2-5, with no clear D. The V and J ends lost 1 base and 4 bases respectively, with 4 bases between them. In germline, CDR1 is SEHNR, CDR2 FQNEAQ (reference sequence). The CDR3 runs to 12 residues. CDR3 in amino acids: CASSLEVETQYF. CDR3 in DNA: TGTGCCAGCAGCTTAGAGGTAGAGACCCAGTACTTC.

This clonotype was seen repeatedly, ten times or more. The V gene is TRBV6-1, the J gene TRBJ1-1; D is undetermined. The ends were cut back, 1 base at V and 3 bases at J, with 0 bases in the middle. The CDR3 runs 11 residues. Germline-derived CDR1 and CDR2 are MNHNS and SASEGT. The CDR3 coding sequence is TGTGCCAGCAGTGAAGACACTGAAGCTTTCTTT. This codes for CASSEDTEAFF.

This chain links TRBV4-3 with TRBJ1-1; D possibly corresponds to TRBD1 (5 bases). The germline V gene encodes CDR1 LGHNA and CDR2 YSLEER. V was clipped by 0 bases and J by 3 bases, with 11 bases between them. CDR3 length: 15 residues. CDR3 sequence (DNA): TGCGCCAGCAGCCAAGACGGGGGGATCCACACTGAAGCTTTCTTT. Protein product: CASSQDGGIHTEAFF.

This clonotype was recorded many times. J is TRBJ2-7 and V is TRBV7-2; TRBD1 agrees at 8 bases. CDR3 length: 14 residues. Germline CDR1 is SGHTA and CDR2 is FQGNSA. V shed 5 bases, J shed 5 bases, and the junction held 8 bases outside the gene matches. The CDR3 DNA follows: TGTGCCAGCAGCCCCCCGGCAGGGGGCGACGAGCAGTACTTC. This sequence encodes CASSPPAGGDEQYF.

This clonotype was counted ten times or more. The rearrangement links TRBV29-1 to TRBJ1-2; 8 bases match TRBD1. V lost 5 bases and J lost 8; bases outside the gene matches: 10. This CDR3 comprises 13 residues. CDR1 is SQVTM, CDR2 ANQGSEA, per germline. The CDR3 spells CSVRADREGGYTF. In DNA form, the CDR3 reads TGCAGCGTTCGTGCGGACAGGGAGGGCGGCTACACCTTC.

This clonotype was seen at least ten times. CDR3 coding DNA: TGTGCCAGCAGCTCTAAAGGGGGTGGCGAGCAGTACTTC. Translation gives CASSSKGGGEQYF. This chain connects TRBV7-2 to TRBJ2-7; D perhaps matches TRBD1 (6 bases). Germline CDR1 SGHTA, CDR2 FQGNSA. The germline V and J ends were trimmed by 4 bases and 6 bases, with 13 bases remaining between them. The CDR3 spans 13 residues.

The table lists this clonotype with a few counts. V is TRBV5-1 and J is TRBJ1-6; D perhaps matches TRBD1 (5 bases). Germline values: CDR1 SGHRS, CDR2 YFSETQ. V lost 0 bases and J lost 10, with 14 bases in between. The CDR3 extends over 15 amino acids. CDR3: CASSLEGRVGSPLHF. CDR3 DNA: TGCGCCAGCAGCTTGGAAGGCAGGGTAGGGTCACCCCTCCACTTT.

This clonotype has a count of ten or more. V usage is TRBV23-1 and J usage is TRBJ1-6; D is undetermined. TRBV23-1 qualifies as an ORF whose function is uncertain. V gave up 2 bases and J gave up 7 bases, with 15 bases separating them. The CDR3 extends over 16 amino acids. As DNA, the CDR3 is TGCGCCAGCAGTCAAAAAGTGGGGTCTCCGAATTCACCCCTCCACTTT. Encoded protein: CASSQKVGSPNSPLHF.

This clonotype came up many times. The chain carries TRBV27 and TRBJ2-1; TRBD1 agrees at 9 bases. The length of the CDR3 is 14 residues. Germline V CDR1 and CDR2: MNHEY, SMNVEV (reference sequence). V was pared by 4 bases and J by 8 bases, with 6 bases of the junction left unmatched. The CDR3 DNA reads as TGTGCCAGCAGTTCAGGACAGGGGATGGATGAGCAGTTCTTC. Translation: CASSSGQGMDEQFF.

This clonotype was counted many times. The rearrangement joins TRBV7-9 to TRBJ2-7; 8 bases are a match to TRBD1. The trim removed 5 bases at V and 6 bases at J, leaving 9 bases unmatched. The length of the CDR3 is 14 residues. The V gene's germline CDR1 is SEHNR and CDR2 FQNEAQ (reference sequence). In nucleotides, the CDR3 is TGTGCCAGCAGCCACCCGACAGGGGTGGTCGAGCAGTACTTC. It codes for CASSHPTGVVEQYF.